This TCR beta chain comes out of a study of beta chain features in type 1 diabetes. General study points: VDJ junctions from type 1 diabetes patients carried fewer insertions and larger deletions.

This clone was found once. What it binds is unknown. Of the isolated RNA, all was reverse transcribed, and so the sequenced material was expressed TCRB transcripts. Only in-frame clones appear in the TCRdb table, and some are missing; sequencing was by immunoSEQ multiplex PCR. The sample carries approximately 250,000 clones, roughly 14% recorded once. The CDR3 has 14 amino acids. V was pared by 3 bases and J by 5 bases, with 11 bases between. Germline CDR1 SGHVS, CDR2 FNYEAQ. The genes are TRBV7-6 and TRBJ1-5; weak D call: TRBD1 (6 bases). The sequenced sample consisted of naive CD4+ T cells from blood. This clonotype originated in a woman aged 40 to 50 in good health. CDR3 loop: CASSLDSKDQPQHF. The DNA of the CDR3 is TGTGCCAGCAGCTTGGACAGTAAGGATCAGCCCCAGCATTTT.